This T cell receptor beta chain comes out of a study of T cells in Graves' hyperthyroidism and ophthalmopathy. RNA transcripts provided the source from which TCR beta CDR3 regions were amplified. TCR CDR3 underwent first-round RT-PCR with the HTBI primer set. TCRdb itself ran the multiplex PCR reads through MiXCR, one entry per CDR3 protein. The sample lists approximately 610,000 distinct CDR3 sequences; about 15% were seen once. Trimming took off 4 bases at V and 4 bases at J, with 10 bases between the two ends. CDR3 length equals 12 residues. Germline V CDR1 and CDR2: DFQATT, SNEGSKA (reference sequence). This clonotype occurred many times.

This receptor was obtained from a woman aged 40 to 50 with Graves' ophthalmopathy. This chain uses TRBV20-1 with TRBJ1-2; D remains ambiguous. Sequencing input: blood. CDR3 loop: CSATDEAYGYTF. The CDR3 DNA is TGCAGTGCTACCGATGAAGCCTATGGCTACACCTTC.